The 27 T cell receptor beta chains reported below all come from one sample, sequenced in a study of cytomegalovirus exposure and HLA in healthy donors. PCR amplification relied on 60 Vbeta primers (plus 13 Jbeta primers). The data were produced by immunoSEQ multiplex PCR, yet TCRdb's version contains in-frame clones alone and is incomplete. The data contain just over 200,000 clones, 70% of them singletons. Sequencing input: PBMCs. The receptor set was obtained from a man aged 35 to 55 in good health and CMV-seropositive.

V and J are TRBV7-8 and TRBJ1-6; the match to TRBD1 covers 7 bases. Germline loops: CDR1 SGHVS, CDR2 FQNEAQ. This CDR3 is 15 amino acids long. Trimming cost V 5 bases and J 9 bases; bases outside gene matches: 10. CDR3 in amino acids: CASSERQGPSSPLHF. CDR3 DNA: TGTGCCAGCAGCGAAAGACAGGGTCCATCTTCACCCCTCCACTTT.

The chain has TRBV9 and TRBJ2-3; maybe TRBD1 (5 bases). Germline V gene data show CDR1 as SGDLS and CDR2 as YYNGEE. V lost 0 bases and J lost 4, with 15 bases in between. This CDR3 has 16 residues. The CDR3 sequence: CASSVGVGVLADTQYF. In DNA form, the CDR3 reads TGTGCCAGCAGCGTAGGGGTAGGGGTACTGGCAGATACGCAGTATTTT.

The chain links TRBV19 to TRBJ2-6; D unresolved. Germline assignment: CDR1 LNHDA and CDR2 SQIVND (reference sequence). This CDR3 has 17 amino acids. Trimming took off 2 bases at V and 0 bases at J, with 11 bases between the two ends. The DNA for the CDR3 is TGTGCCAGTAGTATATTCTCAGGTACCTCTGGGGCCAACGTCCTGACTTTC. Protein: CASSIFSGTSGANVLTF.

CDR3 sequence (DNA): TGTGCCAGCAGCCGAAGCGGGGGGGTTACCGGGGAGCTGTTTTTT. It is translated as CASSRSGGVTGELFF. The chain has TRBV6-1 and TRBJ2-2; 10 bases align to TRBD2. CDR1 is MNHNS, CDR2 SASEGT, per germline. V lost 6 bases to trimming and J lost 5 bases; unmatched junction nucleotides: 6. The CDR3 has 15 residues.

V gene TRBV7-9 combines with J gene TRBJ2-5, with 9 bases lining up with TRBD2. This CDR3 region has 18 residues. V was pared by 0 bases and J by 0 bases, with 8 bases of the junction left unmatched. Germline CDR1 reads SEHNR; CDR2 reads FQNEAQ (reference sequence). The CDR3 spells CASSLALAGFSYQETQYF. The CDR3 DNA is TGTGCCAGCAGCTTAGCTCTAGCGGGGTTTTCGTACCAAGAGACCCAGTACTTC.

This chain connects TRBV5-1 to TRBJ1-6, with a weak D call TRBD1 (5 bases). This CDR3 comprises 15 residues. V was pared by 4 bases and J by 13 bases, with 21 bases between. Germline V gene sequence: CDR1 SGHRS, CDR2 YFSETQ. The CDR3 reads CASSQNRDSGRPLHF. The CDR3 DNA reads as TGCGCCAGCAGCCAAAACCGGGACTCGGGGAGGCCCCTCCACTTT.

The rearrangement joins TRBV6-6 to TRBJ1-2; D is unclear. The germline gives CDR1 MNHNY, CDR2 SVGAGI (reference sequence). This CDR3 spans 14 amino acids. Trimming removed 0 bases at V and 3 bases at J, with 8 bases between. The DNA of the CDR3 is TGTGCCAGCAGTTACTCGGGGAGGGACTATGGCTACACCTTC. Protein sequence: CASSYSGRDYGYTF.

The chain is built from TRBV29-1 and TRBJ1-2; D is undetermined. Trimming stripped 7 bases from V and 6 bases from J, with 18 bases between. The CDR3 has 13 amino acids. Per the germline V gene, CDR1 is SQVTM and CDR2 is ANQGSEA. The CDR3 sequence: CSATDRRRDGYTF. The CDR3 nucleotides are TGCAGCGCTACGGACCGCCGGAGGGATGGCTACACCTTC.

The V and J genes are TRBV4-3 and TRBJ2-2; a weak D match, TRBD2 (6 bases). From germline, CDR1 is LGHNA and CDR2 YSLEER. This CDR3 comprises 16 residues. V was trimmed by 0 bases and J by 4 bases, leaving 12 bases between them. CDR3 amino acids: CASSQEREVSTGELFF. CDR3 coding DNA: TGCGCCAGCAGCCAAGAGAGGGAGGTTTCCACCGGGGAGCTGTTTTTT.

V and J are TRBV4-1 and TRBJ2-7; 15 bases align to TRBD2. The CDR3 consists of 18 residues. Germline CDR1 reads MGHRA; CDR2 reads YSYEKL. The ends lost 1 base at V and 3 bases at J; junction bases unmatched: 7. The CDR3 DNA is TGCGCCAGCAGCCAAGTCCCAGGGACTAGCGGGGGGTACTACGAGCAGTACTTC. Its translation is CASSQVPGTSGGYYEQYF.

A few counts support this clone. The chain couples TRBV5-1 to TRBJ2-2, with D possibly TRBD1 on 6 matching bases. Germline loops: CDR1 SGHRS, CDR2 YFSETQ. The CDR3 is 13 residues long. Trimming cost V 7 bases and J 2 bases, with 9 bases left between them. DNA of the CDR3: TGCGCCAGCTGGACAGTAAACACCGGGGAGCTGTTTTTT. Protein product: CASWTVNTGELFF.

The genes are TRBV5-4 and TRBJ1-1; D gene uncertain. V shed 1 base and J shed 1 base, with 14 bases lying between them. The CDR3 totals 16 residues. The germline gives CDR1 SGHNT, CDR2 YYREEE (reference sequence). The CDR3 nucleotides are TGTGCCAGCAGCTTGTCGGCGGGTCTGCGGAACACTGAAGCTTTCTTT. As protein: CASSLSAGLRNTEAFF. Supplemented by reference TRBV5-4 and TRBJ1-1, the full variable domain reads ETGVTQSPTHLIKTRGQQVTLRCSSQSGHNTVSWYQQALGQGPQFIFQYYREEENGRGNFPPRFSGLQFPNYSSELNVNALELDDSALYLCASSLSAGLRNTEAFFGQGTRLTVV.

This sequence joins TRBV28 and TRBJ1-2; D might be TRBD1 (5 bases). Trimming removed 6 bases from V and 7 bases from J, with 15 bases in between. The CDR3 has 13 residues. Germline CDR1 reads MDHEN; CDR2 reads SYDVKM. CDR3 region: CASSSGGSGGYTF. The CDR3 DNA reads as TGTGCCAGCAGCTCCGGGGGGTCCGGTGGCTACACCTTC.

CDR3 in amino acids: CASSERFYEQYF. In DNA, the CDR3 is TGTGCCAGCAGTGAGAGGTTCTACGAGCAGTACTTC. This chain uses TRBV2 with TRBJ2-7; D not certain. The ends were cut back, 3 bases at V and 3 bases at J, with 6 bases in the middle. Germline CDR1 is SNHLY and CDR2 is FYNNEI. This CDR3 region has 12 residues.

The chain has TRBV11-2 and TRBJ2-3, with D uncertain. The CDR3 length is 16 residues. The germline V and J ends were trimmed by 2 bases and 9 bases, with 21 bases remaining between them. Germline assignment: CDR1 SGHAT and CDR2 FQNNGV. CDR3 bases: TGTGCCAGCAGCTTATCGCGGTTTGAACCGGGTGGGACGCAGTATTTT. The encoded protein is CASSLSRFEPGGTQYF.

V and J are TRBV5-4 and TRBJ1-6, with 7 bases lining up with TRBD1. The CDR3 is 14 amino acids. Germline V gene lookup returns CDR1 SGHNT and CDR2 YYREEE (reference sequence). The V segment lost 3 bases and the J segment 7 bases; nucleotides outside the gene matches: 4. CDR3 loop: CASSSRQGNSPLHF. The DNA of the CDR3 is TGTGCCAGCAGCTCCCGACAGGGAAATTCACCCCTCCACTTT.

J is TRBJ2-3 and V is TRBV29-1, with D possibly matching TRBD1 (6 bases). Germline V gene lookup returns CDR1 SQVTM and CDR2 ANQGSEA. The CDR3 is 15 amino acids. DNA for the CDR3: TGCAGTGCCCGGCTCGGGACAACAAGCACAGATACGCAGTATTTT. Its translation: CSARLGTTSTDTQYF.

J is TRBJ2-7 and V is TRBV7-8; 8 bases line up with TRBD2. Trimming cost V 4 bases and J 4 bases; bases outside gene matches: 9. The germline V gene encodes CDR1 SGHVS and CDR2 FQNEAQ. The CDR3 loop spans 15 amino acids. Here the CDR3 reads CASSSQAGGLYEQYF. Written as DNA, the CDR3 is TGTGCCAGCAGCTCGCAGGCGGGGGGTCTGTACGAGCAGTACTTC.

The genes are TRBV29-1 and TRBJ1-5, with 8 bases lining up with TRBD1. The germline CDR1 and CDR2 sequences are SQVTM and ANQGSEA. This CDR3 spans 14 amino acids. V dropped 4 bases and J dropped 2; count of bases not matched to a gene: 4. The CDR3 DNA sequence: TGCAGCGTTGCAGGGGGCGAGGGCAATCAGCCCCAGCATTTT. Amino acid sequence: CSVAGGEGNQPQHF. The full variable domain, in which reference TRBV29-1 and TRBJ1-5 provide the parts outside the CDR3, is SAVISQKPSRDICQRGTSLTIQCQVDSQVTMMFWYRQQPGQSLTLIATANQGSEATYESGFVIDKFPISRPNLTFSTLTVSNMSPEDSSIYLCSVAGGEGNQPQHFGDGTRLSIL.

The chain recombines TRBV7-9 with TRBJ2-3, with TRBD1 matching 8 bases. The ends lost 5 bases at V and 3 bases at J; junction bases unmatched: 10. Germline loops: CDR1 SEHNR, CDR2 FQNEAQ (reference sequence). The CDR3 is 16 residues long. DNA of the CDR3: TGTGCCAGCAGCCAACGGTACCGACAGGGGACAGATACGCAGTATTTT. Its translation is CASSQRYRQGTDTQYF. Variable domain in full (rest from reference TRBV7-9 and TRBJ2-3): DTGVSQNPRHKITKRGQNVTFRCDPISEHNRLYWYRQTLGQGPEFLTYFQNEAQLEKSRLLSDRFSAERPKGSFSTLEIQRTEQGDSAMYLCASSQRYRQGTDTQYFGPGTRLTVL.

The rearrangement uses TRBV5-1 and TRBJ2-7; D perhaps matches TRBD1 (6 bases). CDR3 length equals 13 residues. V was shortened by 4 bases and J by 5 bases, with 13 bases between the two germline ends. Germline V gene lookup returns CDR1 SGHRS and CDR2 YFSETQ. CDR3 bases: TGCGCCAGCAGCCCCGGACAGACGAACGAGCAGTACTTC. It yields the protein CASSPGQTNEQYF.

This clone has just a few counts. The chain's CDR3 is CASSATGLNYEQYF. The CDR3 DNA sequence: TGTGCCAGCAGTGCGACAGGGTTAAACTACGAGCAGTACTTC. The V call is TRBV28, the J call TRBJ2-7; 7 bases are shared with TRBD1. V dropped 5 bases and J dropped 3; count of bases not matched to a gene: 7. This CDR3 contains 14 residues. In germline, CDR1 is MDHEN, CDR2 SYDVKM.

V and J are TRBV29-1 and TRBJ2-1; tentatively, D is TRBD2 (6 bases). There are 13 residues in the CDR3. The V gene lost 7 bases and the J gene lost 8 bases, with 18 bases spanning the gap. Per the germline V gene, CDR1 is SQVTM and CDR2 is ANQGSEA. The chain's CDR3 is CSAAAGGVYEQFF. Written as DNA, the CDR3 is TGCAGCGCCGCGGCGGGCGGGGTTTATGAGCAGTTCTTC.

In the case of this clone: At one boundary the junction diverges from the germline segment, which might be a read error. This chain links TRBV7-9 with TRBJ1-1; possible D gene TRBD1, 6 bases. The germline V gene has CDR1 SEHNR and CDR2 FQNEAQ (reference sequence). The length of the CDR3 is 16 residues. CDR3 bases: TGTTCCAGCAGCTTAAGGATGGCAGGGGAGGGCACTGAAGCTTTCTTT. Residues: CSSSLRMAGEGTEAFF.

The chain joins TRBV6-6 to TRBJ2-7, with TRBD1 as a possible D gene (5 bases). CDR3 size: 15 residues. The germline V gene encodes CDR1 MNHNY and CDR2 SVGAGI (reference sequence). With 0 bases removed from V and 3 bases from J, the gap between germline ends came to 12 bases. The CDR3 DNA reads TGTGCCAGCAGTTACTCAGGTGAACAGGACTACGAGCAGTACTTC. Amino acid sequence: CASSYSGEQDYEQYF.

The J gene is TRBJ2-1, the V gene TRBV7-2; TRBD2 agrees at 7 bases. The V gene's germline CDR1 is SGHTA and CDR2 FQGNSA. After removal of 0 bases from V and 2 bases from J, the junction contained 4 bases not matched to a gene. The CDR3 consists of 16 residues. The CDR3 sequence: CASSLAYGGAYNEQFF. DNA of the CDR3: TGTGCCAGCAGCTTAGCGTATGGGGGGGCCTACAATGAGCAGTTCTTC. The variable domain in full, completed from reference TRBV7-2 and TRBJ2-1, reads GAGVSQSPSNKVTEKGKDVELRCDPISGHTALYWYRQSLGQGLEFLIYFQGNSAPDKSGLPSDRFSAERTGGSVSTLTIQRTQQEDSAVYLCASSLAYGGAYNEQFFGPGTRLTVL.

This clone came up once. CDR3 protein: CASSLALSGQNYGYTF. CDR3 DNA sequence: TGTGCCAGCAGCTTAGCTCTCAGCGGCCAGAACTATGGCTACACCTTC. The chain joins TRBV7-2 to TRBJ1-2; D remains unclear. The germline V gene has CDR1 SGHTA and CDR2 FQGNSA. This CDR3 region has 16 residues. The germline V and J ends were trimmed by 0 bases and 2 bases, with 13 bases remaining between them.